What follows are 4 T cell receptor beta chains derived from one specimen sequenced in a study of T-cell memory formation after mild COVID-19. TCRdb recomputed calls from the 5' RACE reads with MiXCR, one row per CDR3 protein. The table lists about 390,000 distinct CDR3 sequences, 16% of them singletons. The specimen sequenced was PBMCs or a T cell subset sorted from them (not recorded which). All receptors come from a man between 18 and 35 years old who had mild COVID-19 (a few samples of this study predate the infection). Cell type and time point are not known.

This clonotype has ten or more counts. J is TRBJ2-7 and V is TRBV20-1; D might be TRBD1 (6 bases). Germline values: CDR1 DFQATT, CDR2 SNEGSKA (reference sequence). V shed 3 bases and J shed 0 bases, with 12 bases lying between them. This CDR3 region has 14 residues. For the CDR3, the DNA is TGCAGTGCTAGCCCGGGACAAAGCTCCTACGAGCAGTACTTC. Encoded protein: CSASPGQSSYEQYF.

This clonotype was detected a few times. The J gene is TRBJ2-7, the V gene TRBV6-2 or TRBV6-3; perhaps TRBD2 as D (5 bases). V dropped 6 bases and J dropped 0 bases, with 9 bases sitting between them. The CDR3 consists of 13 residues. CDR1 MNHEY and CDR2 SVGEGT come from the germline V gene. This CDR3 is CASSAGSSYEQYV. CDR3 DNA: TGTGCCAGCAGCGCGGGTAGCTCCTACGAGCAGTACGTC.

This clonotype was counted ten times or more. The chain has TRBV30 and TRBJ2-7; D may be TRBD2 (5 bases). Germline values: CDR1 GTSNPN, CDR2 SVGIG (reference sequence). CDR3 length equals 12 residues. V lost 3 bases and J lost 1, with 7 bases in between. DNA of the CDR3: TGTGCCTGGAGGAGGGATTCCTACGAGCAGTACTTC. Translation: CAWRRDSYEQYF.

This clonotype was picked up a small number of times. This rearrangement joins TRBV28 to TRBJ2-2; D is perhaps TRBD1 or TRBD2 (5 bases each). There are 14 residues in the CDR3. V was clipped by 7 bases and J by 1 base, with 10 bases between them. Germline V gene data show CDR1 as MDHEN and CDR2 as SYDVKM. The CDR3 sequence: CASTGRRNTGELFF. CDR3 in DNA: TGTGCCAGCACGGGACGGAGGAACACCGGGGAGCTGTTTTTT. Based on the CDR3 plus reference TRBV28 and TRBJ2-2, the full variable domain is DVKVTQSSRYLVKRTGEKVFLECVQDMDHENMFWYRQDPGLGLRLIYFSYDVKMKEKGDIPEGYSVSREKKERFSLILESASTNQTSMYLCASTGRRNTGELFFGEGSRLTVL.